This T cell receptor beta chain was captured in a study of shared clonotypes between healthy human individuals. The germline gives CDR1 SGDLS, CDR2 YYNGEE. The CDR3 length is 15 residues. Trimming left V 1 base short and J 4 bases short, with 13 bases between. CD45RA-negative memory and CD45RA+ naive subsets were split from the CD4+ cells. For each subset, genomic DNA was distributed in equal portions over several immunoSEQ plates. Sequencing used immunoSEQ multiplex PCR; TCRdb keeps in-frame clones, though not all of them. The data hold approximately 1,000,000 clones, with about 80% observed a single time.

The material sequenced was memory CD4+ T cells from PBMCs. Subset denoted: CD45RA-negative fraction. This chain uses TRBV9 with TRBJ2-3; D possibly corresponds to TRBD2 (6 bases). This TCR derives from a man between 18 and 35 years old in good health. Some clones in this sample may be carry-over from other donors' samples. The CDR3: CASSVQEGLSDTQYF. CDR3 DNA sequence: TGTGCCAGCAGCGTACAGGAGGGCCTCTCAGATACGCAGTATTTT.